Shown below are 28 T cell receptor beta chains from a single sample sequenced in a study of OX40 agonist ivuxolimab in advanced cancers. Receptors were amplified or captured by the immunoSEQ multiplex PCR assay. Here the immuneACCESS table is served through TCRdb, limited to in-frame sequences with V and J called. Missing clones are a known gap in these copies; in checked studies unresolved V genes cover under half, and the rest lacks a known reason. This sample comprises about 96,000 clones, approximately 84% of them detected only once. Of the sample, around 5.8% is held by the ten largest clones. This sample comprised CD4+ or CD8+ T cells sorted from blood, obtained in a trial of the OX40 agonist ivuxolimab. The receptor set was obtained from an adult with an advanced solid tumor such as melanoma, head and neck, liver or kidney cancer.

This clone was picked up one time. The chain has TRBV6-1 and TRBJ1-1; no reliable D call. The germline gives CDR1 MNHNS, CDR2 SASEGT. Trimming removed 4 bases at V and 0 bases at J, with 9 bases between. The CDR3 runs 14 residues. In DNA, the CDR3 is TGTGCCAGCAGTGCCAAGACGGTGAACACTGAAGCTTTCTTT. It specifies CASSAKTVNTEAFF.

This sequence joins TRBV30 and TRBJ2-3, with 8 bases matching TRBD2. Germline-derived CDR1 and CDR2 are GTSNPN and SVGIG (reference sequence). V was clipped by 4 bases and J by 3 bases; unmatched bases: 3. This CDR3 has 13 residues. The CDR3 DNA reads as TGTGCCTGGAATGGCGGGGGGACAGATACGCAGTATTTT. Amino acid sequence: CAWNGGGTDTQYF.

The CDR3 DNA reads TGCGCCAGCAGCCAAGACGCTAGCGGGAGTTACGAGCAGTACTTC. Its protein product is CASSQDASGSYEQYF. This chain joins TRBV4-1 and TRBJ2-5; TRBD2 matches at 10 bases. The J call may be wrong; the DNA end is better matched by TRBJ2-7. Germline CDR1 MGHRA, CDR2 YSYEKL. The CDR3 consists of 15 residues.

This chain links TRBV7-3 with TRBJ2-3, with D tentatively TRBD2 (6 bases). The CDR3 spans 15 residues. Germline V gene data show CDR1 as SGHTA and CDR2 as FQGTGA. V lost 1 base, J lost 8 bases, and 16 bases lay in between. CDR3 nucleotide sequence: TGTGCCAGCAGCTTAAGTCCAGCGGGCGCCGGTACGCAGTATTTT. This encodes CASSLSPAGAGTQYF.

This chain links TRBV19 with TRBJ2-2; 9 bases fit TRBD1. V lost 5 bases, J lost 6 bases, and 7 bases stayed unmatched. Per the germline V gene, CDR1 is LNHDA and CDR2 is SQIVND (reference sequence). This CDR3 has 15 residues. The CDR3 reads CASSVRTGAAGELFF. CDR3 sequence (DNA): TGTGCCAGTAGTGTTCGGACAGGGGCGGCCGGGGAGCTGTTTTTT. The complete variable domain, with remaining parts taken from reference TRBV19 and TRBJ2-2, reads DGGITQSPKYLFRKEGQNVTLSCEQNLNHDAMYWYRQDPGQGLRLIYYSQIVNDFQKGDIAEGYSVSREKKESFPLTVTSAQKNPTAFYLCASSVRTGAAGELFFGEGSRLTVL.

This sequence joins TRBV2 and TRBJ2-7; 10 positions agree with TRBD2. V was pared by 7 bases and J by 3 bases, with 3 bases of the junction left unmatched. The CDR3 loop spans 13 amino acids. CDR1 is SNHLY, CDR2 FYNNEI, per germline. CDR3 DNA sequence: TGTGCCAGCACCCTAGCGGGAGACTACGAGCAGTACTTC. It codes for CASTLAGDYEQYF.

This clone was detected only once. The chain combines TRBV6-5 with TRBJ2-2, with TRBD1 matching over 10 bases. Germline assignment: CDR1 MNHEY and CDR2 SVGAGI. The CDR3 sequence is 15 residues long. V lost 6 bases and J lost 6; bases outside the gene matches: 7. The DNA for the CDR3 is TGTGCCAGCAGAATCCGGGACAGGGGCCCCGGGGAGCTGTTTTTT. It yields the protein CASRIRDRGPGELFF.

The chain links TRBV11-2 to TRBJ1-4; unclear D gene. The CDR3 consists of 13 residues. Trimming left V 5 bases short and J 8 bases short, with 12 bases between. Germline values: CDR1 SGHAT, CDR2 FQNNGV. The CDR3 loop is CASSHPGREKLFF. The CDR3 DNA reads as TGTGCCAGCAGCCACCCTGGGAGGGAAAAACTGTTTTTT.

The rearrangement joins TRBV10-2 to TRBJ2-7; TRBD2 matches at 8 bases. CDR3 length: 16 amino acids. The ends lost 2 bases at V and 5 bases at J; junction bases unmatched: 11. Germline V gene data show CDR1 as WSHSY and CDR2 as SAAADI. CDR3 sequence: CASSERAGALLDEQYF. The CDR3 region has the DNA TGCGCCAGCAGTGAGAGAGCGGGAGCACTCCTTGACGAGCAGTACTTC.

The chain couples TRBV9 to TRBJ1-2; TRBD1 matches 8 bases. Germline V gene data show CDR1 as SGDLS and CDR2 as YYNGEE. Trimming at V came to 0 bases and at J to 2 bases, leaving 3 bases not matched to a gene. This CDR3 spans 15 amino acids. CDR3 amino acids: CASSVGTGLNYGYTF. As DNA, the CDR3 is TGTGCCAGCAGCGTAGGGACAGGGTTGAACTATGGCTACACCTTC.

V gene TRBV11-3 combines with J gene TRBJ2-5; TRBD2 matches at 8 bases. The CDR3 spans 13 residues. V was clipped by 5 bases and J by 3 bases; unmatched bases: 2. CDR1 and CDR2 from the germline V gene are SGHNT and YENEEA. DNA for the CDR3: TGTGCCAGCAGCCGAGCGGGAGAAGAGACCCAGTACTTC. Amino acids: CASSRAGEETQYF.

This rearrangement joins TRBV11-3 to TRBJ2-1; no firm D call. There are 13 residues in the CDR3. Looked up from germline, CDR1 is SGHNT and CDR2 is YENEEA. V lost 5 bases, J lost 4 bases, and 9 bases lay in between. CDR3 in amino acids: CASSLDGYNEQFF. Here the CDR3 DNA reads TGTGCCAGCAGCCTGGACGGATACAATGAGCAGTTCTTC.

J is TRBJ1-6 and V is TRBV9, with TRBD1 identical over 8 bases. The CDR3 sequence is 15 residues long. Germline lookup yields CDR1 SGDLS and CDR2 YYNGEE. The ends lost 0 bases at V and 10 bases at J; junction bases unmatched: 6. DNA of the CDR3: TGTGCCAGCAGCGTAGGGACAGGGTACGAATCACCCCTCCACTTT. The encoded protein is CASSVGTGYESPLHF.

The gene calls are TRBV28 and TRBJ2-2; possibly TRBD1 or TRBD2 for D (6 bases each). Germline assignment: CDR1 MDHEN and CDR2 SYDVKM. The CDR3 is 16 residues long. The V and J ends lost 10 bases and 0 bases respectively, with 18 bases between them. The CDR3 nucleotides read TGTGCCACCTGGGCGCCCCGGGGGCCGAACACCGGGGAGCTGTTTTTT. It codes for CATWAPRGPNTGELFF.

The chain uses TRBV2 and TRBJ2-1; 13 bases line up with TRBD2. The V gene's germline CDR1 is SNHLY and CDR2 FYNNEI. V lost 6 bases and J lost 9; bases outside the gene matches: 11. The CDR3 sequence is 16 residues long. The CDR3 DNA is TGTGCCAGCAGCGCCAGGACTAGCGGGGGATTTGGTGAGCAGTTCTTC. Its protein is CASSARTSGGFGEQFF.

The rearrangement joins TRBV10-3 to TRBJ1-5; a weak D match, TRBD1 (6 bases). The V and J ends lost 4 bases and 5 bases respectively, with 12 bases between them. This CDR3 has 14 residues. The germline V gene encodes CDR1 ENHRY and CDR2 SYGVKD. The chain's CDR3 is CAISGEQGHQPQHF. CDR3 DNA: TGTGCCATCAGTGGGGAACAGGGCCATCAGCCCCAGCATTTT.

This sequence joins TRBV18 and TRBJ2-2; 9 bases align to TRBD1. The CDR3 totals 15 residues. V trimming: 6 bases; J trimming: 7 bases; junction bases outside the gene matches: 9. Germline assignment: CDR1 KGHSH and CDR2 LQKENI. In DNA form, the CDR3 reads TGTGCCAGCTCTCCCGGGACAGGGCCCCGCGGGGAGCTGTTTTTT. The encoded protein is CASSPGTGPRGELFF.

The CDR3 DNA reads as TGCGCCAGCAGCTTTGGACAGACCTACGAGCAGTACTTC. This codes for CASSFGQTYEQYF. The chain joins TRBV5-1 to TRBJ2-7, with D possibly TRBD1 on 6 matching bases. CDR1 and CDR2 from the germline V gene are SGHRS and YFSETQ. The CDR3 covers 13 residues. V was cut by 2 bases and J by 2 bases, with 8 bases left in between.

This clone came up many times. The rearrangement joins TRBV7-3 to TRBJ2-2, with TRBD2 as a possible D gene (5 bases). CDR3 length equals 14 residues. The V and J ends lost 1 base and 6 bases respectively, with 9 bases between them. Per the germline V gene, CDR1 is SGHTA and CDR2 is FQGTGA. The CDR3, as DNA: TGTGCCAGCAGCTTAATCCCGGGGTCCGGGGAGCTGTTTTTT. It is translated as CASSLIPGSGELFF. The entire variable domain, with the rest obtained from reference TRBV7-3 and TRBJ2-2, is as follows: GAGVSQTPSNKVTEKGKYVELRCDPISGHTALYWYRQSLGQGPEFLIYFQGTGAADDSGLPNDRFFAVRPEGSVSTLKIQRTERGDSAVYLCASSLIPGSGELFFGEGSRLTVL.

The V call is TRBV5-1, the J call TRBJ1-1; TRBD1 might be the D (6 bases). The CDR3 covers 16 residues. Germline assignment: CDR1 SGHRS and CDR2 YFSETQ. The V gene lost 5 bases and the J gene lost 4 bases, with 21 bases spanning the gap. In nucleotides, the CDR3 is TGCGCCAGCAGTTCACCGGTGGGAGGGGGGACCACTGAAGCTTTCTTT. Protein sequence: CASSSPVGGGTTEAFF.

This rearrangement joins TRBV18 to TRBJ2-5; 9 nucleotides align to TRBD1. Germline CDR1 is KGHSH and CDR2 is LQKENI. The V gene end was trimmed by 2 bases and the J gene end by 5 bases; junction bases not matched to a gene: 3. This CDR3 has 14 amino acids. The CDR3 loop is CASSPGTGRETQYF. Here the CDR3 DNA reads TGTGCCAGCTCACCAGGGACAGGGCGGGAGACCCAGTACTTC.

This clone was found a few times. V is TRBV11-3 and J is TRBJ1-2; 9 positions match TRBD1. This CDR3 is built from 16 residues. CDR1 is SGHNT, CDR2 YENEEA, per germline. J lost 6 bases, V lost 1 base, and 9 bases had no gene match. In DNA, the CDR3 is TGTGCCAGCAGCTTAGCGGTGGGACAGGGTAGGGATGGCTACACCTTC. Its protein product is CASSLAVGQGRDGYTF.

The chain has TRBV9 and TRBJ1-4; D is unclear. V dropped 4 bases and J dropped 5 bases, with 9 bases sitting between them. Germline loops: CDR1 SGDLS, CDR2 YYNGEE. This CDR3 has 13 amino acids. The CDR3 sequence: CASSQAGNEKLFF. The DNA of the CDR3 is TGTGCCAGCAGCCAGGCGGGGAATGAAAAACTGTTTTTT.

The chain carries TRBV10-3 and TRBJ1-2, with TRBD1 as a possible D gene (5 bases). Germline V lookup: CDR1 ENHRY, CDR2 SYGVKD. The CDR3 runs 14 residues. V was clipped by 8 bases and J by 2 bases, with 15 bases between them. CDR3 DNA: TGTGCCATCCGCGCGGCCGACAGAAACTATGGCTACACCTTC. It encodes CAIRAADRNYGYTF.

This clone was counted once. The chain is built from TRBV19 and TRBJ1-1; D unclear. The germline CDR1 and CDR2 sequences are LNHDA and SQIVND (reference sequence). Trimming shortened V by 5 bases and J by 3 bases, and 13 bases separated the two germline ends. CDR3 size: 14 residues. The CDR3 coding sequence is TGTGCCAGTAGTCCGGTCTGGTTAGACACTGAAGCTTTCTTT. Translation: CASSPVWLDTEAFF.

The CDR3: CASSVGLGGNEQFF. DNA of the CDR3: TGTGCCAGCAGCGTAGGGCTGGGCGGCAATGAGCAGTTCTTC. The gene calls are TRBV9 and TRBJ2-1; D is undetermined. The CDR3 contains 14 residues. Trimming pared 0 bases from V and 6 bases from J, leaving 10 bases between. Germline V CDR1 and CDR2: SGDLS, YYNGEE.

The chain couples TRBV2 to TRBJ2-2, with a tentative D call TRBD2 (6 bases). This CDR3 contains 16 residues. V was clipped by 4 bases and J by 4 bases, with 16 bases between them. The germline gives CDR1 SNHLY, CDR2 FYNNEI. The CDR3 DNA is TGTGCCAGCAGTGTACCCCGGGAGACGAGCACCGGGGAGCTGTTTTTT. It specifies CASSVPRETSTGELFF.

Note on this clone: An end of the junction does not agree with germline; a read error may underlie this. The chain uses TRBV11-2 and TRBJ2-1; D unresolved. The CDR3 length is 11 residues. CDR1 and CDR2 (germline): SGHAT, FQNNGV. The DNA for the CDR3 is TGTGCCAGCAGCTTCTCGGATGAGGAGTTCTTC. The encoded protein is CASSFSDEEFF.